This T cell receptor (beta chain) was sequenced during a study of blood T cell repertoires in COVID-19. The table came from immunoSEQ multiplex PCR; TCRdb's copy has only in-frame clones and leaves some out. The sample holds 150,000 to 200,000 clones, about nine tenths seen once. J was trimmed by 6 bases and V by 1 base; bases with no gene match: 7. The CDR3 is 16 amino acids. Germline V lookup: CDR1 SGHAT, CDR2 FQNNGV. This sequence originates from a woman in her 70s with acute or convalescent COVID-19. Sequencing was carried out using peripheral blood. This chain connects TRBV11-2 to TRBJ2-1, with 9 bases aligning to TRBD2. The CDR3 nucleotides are TGTGCCAGCAGCTTAGTTGCGCGGGAGGGGGGCAATGAGCAGTTCTTC. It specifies CASSLVAREGGNEQFF.